The source of this TCR beta chain is a study of T cell responses to AZD1222 COVID-19 vaccine. To note about this clone: Its antigen remains unidentified.

Measured with immunoSEQ multiplex PCR; TCRdb has only the in-frame clones, and not every one. The table shows roughly 92,000 clones, with around nine tenths occurring only once. V was shortened by 0 bases and J by 7 bases, with 10 bases between the two germline ends. CDR3 size: 13 residues. Per the germline V gene, CDR1 is GTSNPN and CDR2 is SVGIG (reference sequence). Study results and caveats: Unmutated variant regions reportedly attract nearly half of all spike-specific TCRs. Without day 14 samples, only post-peak T cell repertoires were studied. Baseline serostatus was positive in only five to seven AZD1222 recipients.

The TCR sequence derives from an adult who received the AZD1222 COVID-19 vaccine. The rearrangement uses TRBV30 and TRBJ1-5, with a possible D match to TRBD1 (6 bases). The source was peripheral blood, collected 28 days after the second AZD1222 dose. This CDR3 is CAWSVQGRQPQHF. CDR3 sequence (DNA): TGTGCCTGGAGTGTACAGGGACGCCAGCCCCAGCATTTT.